This TCR beta chain was sequenced for a study of blood T cells in healthy people across ages. Notes on the study in general: Older individuals had lower TCR beta diversity per million T cells (the decline was roughly linear).

V lost 3 bases, J lost 1 base, and 2 bases stayed unmatched. This CDR3 has 15 amino acids. CDR1 is MDHEN, CDR2 SYDVKM, per germline. Concerning this clonotype itself: Its specificity is unknown.

Primed by a sample-barcoded 5' primer and a J-beta primer mix, a second PCR proceeded for about 6 to 12 cycles. Each cDNA molecule carried a tag from a template-switch adaptor that contained 12 random nucleotides. Using its own MiXCR run on the 5' RACE reads, TCRdb lists one record per CDR3 protein. The sample gives roughly 1.5 million distinct CDR3 sequences, roughly 43% of which show up once; about 4.1% is in the top ten. This sequence originates from a woman under 30 in good health. The sample taken for sequencing was blood. The V gene is TRBV28, the J gene TRBJ2-5, with 10 bases lining up with TRBD2. CDR3 sequence (DNA): TGTGCCAGCAGTTTTAGCGGGAGGTCCCAAGAGACCCAGTACTTC. Protein sequence: CASSFSGRSQETQYF.